These T cell receptor beta chains were read from a single sample in a study of T cell responses to AZD1222 COVID-19 vaccine. Sequencing used immunoSEQ multiplex PCR; TCRdb keeps in-frame clones, though not all of them. Altogether about 120,000 clones are present, about 88% being singletons, with the ten largest covering around 30%. Sequencing used peripheral blood, obtained on day 0 of AZD1222 vaccination. Receptors originate from an adult in good health. The CDR3 runs from the conserved cysteine through the conserved F or W. A D gene is named only where the DNA matches it firmly. The size field is filled for only some rows; it gives once, few, many or a size class.

D gene: NA
J gene: TRBJ2-3
V gene: TRBV18
clone size: NA
CDR3 DNA: TGTGCCAGCTCACCACCGTCCAGGGCGACAGATACGCAGTATTTT
CDR3 protein: CASSPPSRATDTQYF

D gene: NA
J gene: TRBJ1-2
V gene: TRBV9
clone size: NA
CDR3 DNA: TGTGCCAGCAGCGTAGGGCAGCCTACTGATGGTGGCTACACCTTC
CDR3 protein: CASSVGQPTDGGYTF

D gene: TRBD1
J gene: TRBJ1-6
V gene: TRBV7-2
clone size: NA
CDR3 DNA: TGTGCCACACAGGGGCGAGGATCACCCCTCCACTTT
CDR3 protein: CATQGRGSPLHF

D gene: NA
J gene: TRBJ1-2
V gene: TRBV5-5
clone size: NA
CDR3 DNA: TGTGCCAGCAGCTTGGAGTTAAACCGGCGCCCCTATGGCTACACCTTC
CDR3 protein: CASSLELNRRPYGYTF

D gene: NA
J gene: TRBJ1-1
V gene: TRBV5-1
clone size: NA
CDR3 DNA: TGCGCCAGCTGCCCACAGGGGAACACTGAAGCTTTCTTT
CDR3 protein: CASCPQGNTEAFF

D gene: TRBD1
J gene: TRBJ2-1
V gene: TRBV6-5
clone size: NA
CDR3 DNA: TGTGCCAGCGGCAGGGGGAAATACAATGAGCAGTTCTTC
CDR3 protein: CASGRGKYNEQFF

D gene: TRBD1
J gene: TRBJ1-2
V gene: TRBV10-3
clone size: NA
CDR3 DNA: TGTGCCAACTCCGACAGGGATAACTATGGCTACACCTTC
CDR3 protein: CANSDRDNYGYTF

D gene: NA
J gene: TRBJ1-4
V gene: TRBV6-5
clone size: NA
CDR3 DNA: TGTGCCAGCAGAAGGACAGAATTTAATGAAAAACTGTTTTTT
CDR3 protein: CASRRTEFNEKLFF

D gene: NA
J gene: TRBJ1-2
V gene: TRBV12-3/TRBV12-4
clone size: NA
CDR3 DNA: TGTGCCAGCAGTTTTGGGACAAGCTATGGCTACACCTTC
CDR3 protein: CASSFGTSYGYTF

D gene: NA
J gene: TRBJ2-1
V gene: TRBV5-6
clone size: once
CDR3 DNA: TGTGCCAGCAGCTTGGCCCTAGAGCAGTTCTTC
CDR3 protein: CASSLALEQFF

D gene: NA
J gene: TRBJ2-3
V gene: TRBV29-1
clone size: NA
CDR3 DNA: TGCAGCCCCCGACTAGGCACAGATACGCAGTATTTT
CDR3 protein: CSPRLGTDTQYF